Reported below is one TCR beta chain. Its specificity is unknown. These data come from a study of cytomegalovirus exposure and HLA in healthy donors. The CDR3 runs 23 residues. CDR1 and CDR2 from the germline V gene are SGHTA and FQGTGA. V was clipped by 1 base and J by 0 bases; unmatched bases: 15. The PCR was carried out with 60 Vbeta primers and 13 Jbeta primers. Some clones are missing from TCRdb's copy, which holds only in-frame ones; the method was immunoSEQ multiplex PCR. The sample holds about 43,000 clones; 60% to 70% are singletons and the top ten take about 12%. Overall study results and limits: Data from an earlier analysis indicated that most TCR beta V segments were productive either about 87% or about 30% of the time.

The TCR originated in a man aged 55 to 70 in good health and CMV-seropositive. The specimen was PBMCs. The chain links TRBV7-3 to TRBJ2-6; 13 bases fit TRBD2. The CDR3 region is CASSLNRIPGLAGISSGANVLTF. CDR3 nucleotides: TGTGCCAGCAGCTTAAACCGTATCCCGGGACTAGCGGGAATAAGCTCTGGGGCCAACGTCCTGACTTTC.